The 20 T cell receptor beta chains in this list originate from one sample, sequenced in a study of metastatic and nonmetastatic thyroid tumors. All patients were treatment-naive before thyroid surgery. TCRdb re-called the PCR reads through MiXCR. This sample yields some 37,000 clones, of which less than 60% are seen a single time; less than 25% belongs to the top ten. What was sequenced was tumor tissue. All receptors come from a male donor with papillary thyroid cancer or a benign thyroid nodule (not recorded which). Some clones in this sample may be carry-over from other donors' samples.

This chain joins TRBV6-1 and TRBJ2-7, with 7 bases fitting TRBD1. CDR3 size: 12 residues. The germline V gene encodes CDR1 MNHNS and CDR2 SASEGT. Unmatched junction bases numbered 4, after V lost 8 bases and J lost 3 bases. The CDR3 DNA reads TGTGCCAGCCGGACAGGTCACTACGAGCAGTACTTC. Protein sequence: CASRTGHYEQYF.

This clone turned up a few times. V and J are TRBV20-1 and TRBJ1-1, with a tentative D call TRBD1 (6 bases). Trimming pared 6 bases from V and 1 base from J, leaving 15 bases between. In germline, CDR1 is DFQATT, CDR2 SNEGSKA (reference sequence). This CDR3 spans 14 amino acids. The CDR3 region is CSAGPADRNTEAFF. CDR3 in DNA: TGCAGTGCAGGCCCCGCGGACAGGAACACTGAAGCTTTCTTT.

This clone occurred a few times. The V call is TRBV20-1, the J call TRBJ2-3; D may match TRBD1 or TRBD2 (5 bases each). Germline V gives CDR1 DFQATT, CDR2 SNEGSKA (reference sequence). Trimming left V 3 bases short and J 1 base short, with 17 bases between. The CDR3 runs 16 residues. In DNA form, the CDR3 reads TGCAGTGCTAGGGGGGTCGTTGCAGGAGGCACAGATACGCAGTATTTT. Residues: CSARGVVAGGTDTQYF.

This chain connects TRBV6-4 to TRBJ2-1; D gene unclear. This CDR3 is built from 16 residues. V lost 0 bases and J 3 bases, leaving 12 bases between the germline ends. Germline V gives CDR1 MRHNA, CDR2 SNTAGT. The CDR3 reads CASSDSPYALYNEQFF. DNA of the CDR3: TGTGCCAGCAGTGACTCCCCCTATGCCCTCTACAATGAGCAGTTCTTC.

This chain connects TRBV5-1 to TRBJ1-2; D possibly corresponds to TRBD1 (6 bases). Per germline, CDR1 SGHRS and CDR2 YFSETQ. The CDR3 spans 11 residues. Trimming shortened V by 5 bases and J by 8 bases, and 10 bases separated the two germline ends. The CDR3 DNA reads TGCGCCAGCAGGGCGGGGGGCGGCTACACCTTC. Translation gives CASRAGGGYTF. Based on the CDR3 plus reference TRBV5-1 and TRBJ1-2, the full variable domain is KAGVTQTPRYLIKTRGQQVTLSCSPISGHRSVSWYQQTPGQGLQFLFEYFSETQRNKGNFPGRFSGRQFSNSRSEMNVSTLELGDSALYLCASRAGGGYTFGSGTRLTVV.

With regard to this clone: The same CDR3 also results from other DNA sequences found in this sample. V usage is TRBV7-2 and J usage is TRBJ1-2; D is unresolved. Germline V gene sequence: CDR1 SGHTA, CDR2 FQGNSA. The V end lost 0 bases, the J end lost 4 bases, and 0 bases lay between the germline ends. The CDR3 loop spans 11 amino acids. The chain's CDR3 is CASSLAYGYTF. CDR3 nucleotides: TGTGCCAGCAGCTTAGCCTATGGCTACACCTTC.

This clone came up a few times. In nucleotides, the CDR3 is TGTGCCAGCAGTTTGGGAGGCCCAAGCTCCTACGAGCAGTACTTC. Amino acid sequence: CASSLGGPSSYEQYF. The chain recombines TRBV12-3 or TRBV12-4 with TRBJ2-7; possible D gene TRBD2, 6 bases. The germline V and J ends were trimmed by 3 bases and 0 bases, with 12 bases remaining between them. The CDR3 loop spans 15 amino acids.

This clone was counted between two and nine times. The genes are TRBV6-1 and TRBJ1-4, with TRBD1 matching over 10 bases. With V trimmed by 2 bases and J by 8 bases, 5 bases remained unmatched. The CDR3 is made up of 15 amino acids. CDR1 MNHNS and CDR2 SASEGT come from the germline V gene. The CDR3 sequence: CASSESWTGGEKLFF. CDR3 in DNA: TGTGCCAGCAGTGAATCTTGGACAGGGGGAGAAAAACTGTTTTTT.

The rearrangement links TRBV5-1 to TRBJ1-2, with TRBD1 as a possible D gene (5 bases). The CDR3 runs 13 residues. Per the germline V gene, CDR1 is SGHRS and CDR2 is YFSETQ. V lost 1 base, J lost 7 bases, and 11 bases lay in between. The CDR3 reads CASSLPGALGYTF. The CDR3 nucleotides read TGCGCCAGCAGCTTGCCCGGGGCGCTTGGCTACACCTTC.

CDR3: CASSTGQGAYEQYF. CDR3 nucleotides: TGTGCCAGTAGTACAGGACAGGGTGCCTACGAGCAGTACTTC. The rearrangement links TRBV19 to TRBJ2-7; 8 bases line up with TRBD1. V trimming: 4 bases; J trimming: 2 bases; junction bases outside the gene matches: 4. Germline V gives CDR1 LNHDA, CDR2 SQIVND (reference sequence). This CDR3 is built from 14 residues.

Only a few counts were recorded for this clone. This chain connects TRBV27 to TRBJ1-1; D is undetermined. This CDR3 is 14 amino acids long. The germline V gene encodes CDR1 MNHEY and CDR2 SMNVEV (reference sequence). Trimming cost V 7 bases and J 3 bases, with 15 bases left between them. The DNA of the CDR3 is TGTGCCAGCAATAACAGAAGAGGTGACACTGAAGCTTTCTTT. This sequence encodes CASNNRRGDTEAFF.

This clone was detected only a few times. This chain connects TRBV27 to TRBJ2-1; TRBD2 aligns across 9 bases. V dropped 8 bases and J dropped 10; count of bases not matched to a gene: 15. CDR1 and CDR2 (germline): MNHEY, SMNVEV (reference sequence). The CDR3 extends over 15 amino acids. In DNA, the CDR3 is TGTGCCAGCTCGAATCTAGCGGGATCTCTTGGGGAGCAGTTCTTC. Translation gives CASSNLAGSLGEQFF.

V is TRBV4-1 and J is TRBJ1-1; TRBD1 is a possible D gene (6 bases). The CDR3 length is 15 residues. Per germline, CDR1 MGHRA and CDR2 YSYEKL. V lost 3 bases and J lost 0, with 11 bases in between. The CDR3 spells CASSQSRDMNTEAFF. CDR3 nucleotides: TGCGCCAGCAGCCAGTCCAGGGACATGAACACTGAAGCTTTCTTT.

This clone was observed a few times. J is TRBJ2-1 and V is TRBV6-1; D might be TRBD1 (5 bases). The V end was cut by 6 bases, the J end by 3 bases, with 9 bases between. This CDR3 has 13 residues. The germline V gene encodes CDR1 MNHNS and CDR2 SASEGT. This CDR3 reads CASSADIYNEQFF. As DNA, the CDR3 is TGTGCCAGCAGCGCGGACATCTACAATGAGCAGTTCTTC.

This clone was seen more than once but under ten times. The gene calls are TRBV12-3 or TRBV12-4 and TRBJ1-5; possible D gene TRBD1, 5 bases. The CDR3 totals 17 residues. The V and J ends lost 6 bases and 0 bases respectively, with 18 bases between them. This CDR3 is CASRPTVSGRSNQPQHF. DNA for the CDR3: TGTGCCAGCAGACCGACAGTTAGCGGGCGTAGCAATCAGCCCCAGCATTTT.

This clone was detected only a few times. This rearrangement joins TRBV12-3 or TRBV12-4 to TRBJ1-5, with D unresolved. V lost 6 bases and J lost 1, with 10 bases in between. The CDR3 runs to 14 residues. The CDR3 is CASRPGVSNQPQHF. CDR3 bases: TGTGCCAGCAGGCCGGGCGTGAGCAATCAGCCCCAGCATTTT.

The chain carries TRBV30 and TRBJ1-4; D may be TRBD1 (5 bases). The germline V gene encodes CDR1 GTSNPN and CDR2 SVGIG (reference sequence). Trimming took off 1 base at V and 7 bases at J, with 10 bases between the two ends. The CDR3 runs to 13 residues. CDR3 in DNA: TGTGCCTGGAGTGCACAGAGGGGTGAAAAACTGTTTTTT. Residues: CAWSAQRGEKLFF.

J is TRBJ1-3 and V is TRBV6-1; 7 bases are a match to TRBD1. This CDR3 has 14 residues. With V trimmed by 6 bases and J by 2 bases, 4 bases remained unmatched. The germline gives CDR1 MNHNS, CDR2 SASEGT. CDR3 sequence reads: CASSTGVAGNTIYF. CDR3 sequence (DNA): TGTGCCAGCAGCACAGGGGTTGCTGGAAACACCATATATTTT.

This clone was seen only a few times. The J gene is TRBJ2-3, the V gene TRBV18; D call uncertain. Germline loops: CDR1 KGHSH, CDR2 LQKENI. The CDR3 consists of 12 residues. V was pared by 6 bases and J by 7 bases, with 11 bases between. This chain's CDR3 is CASSRTGNTQYF. The CDR3 DNA follows: TGTGCCAGCTCGCGGACGGGCAATACGCAGTATTTT.

This clone was seen more than once but under ten times. The V call is TRBV15, the J call TRBJ2-1, with D perhaps TRBD1 or TRBD2 (7 bases each). Trimming took off 4 bases at V and 10 bases at J, with 26 bases between the two ends. Germline V gene lookup returns CDR1 LNHNV and CDR2 YYDKDF (reference sequence). This CDR3 is built from 17 residues. CDR3 in amino acids: CATSTDRDLRGGEEQFF. CDR3 DNA: TGTGCCACCAGCACCGACAGGGACTTGCGAGGGGGGGAAGAGCAGTTCTTC.